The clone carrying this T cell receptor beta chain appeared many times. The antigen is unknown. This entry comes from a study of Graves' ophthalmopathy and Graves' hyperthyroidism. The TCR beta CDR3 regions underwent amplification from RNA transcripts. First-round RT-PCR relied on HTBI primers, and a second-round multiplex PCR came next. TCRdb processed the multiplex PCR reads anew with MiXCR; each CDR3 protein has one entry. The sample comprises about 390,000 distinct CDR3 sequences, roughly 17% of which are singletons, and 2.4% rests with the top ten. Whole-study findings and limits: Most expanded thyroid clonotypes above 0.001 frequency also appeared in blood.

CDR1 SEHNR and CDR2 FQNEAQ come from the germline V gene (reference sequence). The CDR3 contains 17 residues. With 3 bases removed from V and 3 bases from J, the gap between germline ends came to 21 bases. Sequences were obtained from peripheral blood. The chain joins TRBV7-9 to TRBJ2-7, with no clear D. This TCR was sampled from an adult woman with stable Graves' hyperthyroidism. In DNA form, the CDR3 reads TGTGCCAGCAGCTTTGGGCAGTCCCGCGCAAAGTTCTACGAGCAGTACTTC. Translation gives CASSFGQSRAKFYEQYF.